This T cell receptor (beta chain) was sequenced in a study of T cells in Graves' hyperthyroidism and ophthalmopathy. Study-wide results and limits: Blood also contained most expanded thyroid clonotypes above 0.001.

Amplification yielded TCR beta CDR3 regions, with RNA transcripts as the source. The HTBI primer set served for first-round RT-PCR of the TCR CDR3. TCRdb re-called the multiplex PCR reads with MiXCR, one entry per CDR3 protein. The sample has about 720,000 distinct CDR3 sequences, 15% to 20% seen once. On this clonotype: What it recognizes is unknown.

With V trimmed by 1 base and J by 11 bases, 4 bases remained unmatched. The CDR3 is 12 residues long. The germline V gene encodes CDR1 SEHNR and CDR2 FQNEAQ (reference sequence). The V call is TRBV7-9, the J call TRBJ2-7; 8 bases agree with TRBD1. This TCR was sampled from a woman aged 45-59 years with Graves' hyperthyroidism that later progressed to Graves' ophthalmopathy. The material sequenced was blood. The CDR3 nucleotides are TGTGCCAGCAGCTTAGTATCGGGACAGGAGTACTTC. Translation: CASSLVSGQEYF.